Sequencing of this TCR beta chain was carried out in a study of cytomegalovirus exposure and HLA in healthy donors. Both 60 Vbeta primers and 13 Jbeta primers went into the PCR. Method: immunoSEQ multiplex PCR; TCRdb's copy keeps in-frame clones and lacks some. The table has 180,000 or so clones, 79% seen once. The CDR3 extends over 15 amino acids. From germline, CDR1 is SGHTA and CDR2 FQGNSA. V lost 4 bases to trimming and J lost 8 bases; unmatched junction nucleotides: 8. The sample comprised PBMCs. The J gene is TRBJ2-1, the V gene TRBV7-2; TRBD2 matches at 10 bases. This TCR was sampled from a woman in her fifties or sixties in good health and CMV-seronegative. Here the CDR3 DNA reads TGTGCCAGCAGCTCTAGCGGGAGTGTTATCGATGAGCAGTTCTTC. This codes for CASSSSGSVIDEQFF. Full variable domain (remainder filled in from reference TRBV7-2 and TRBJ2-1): GAGVSQSPSNKVTEKGKDVELRCDPISGHTALYWYRQSLGQGLEFLIYFQGNSAPDKSGLPSDRFSAERTGGSVSTLTIQRTQQEDSAVYLCASSSSGSVIDEQFFGPGTRLTVL.